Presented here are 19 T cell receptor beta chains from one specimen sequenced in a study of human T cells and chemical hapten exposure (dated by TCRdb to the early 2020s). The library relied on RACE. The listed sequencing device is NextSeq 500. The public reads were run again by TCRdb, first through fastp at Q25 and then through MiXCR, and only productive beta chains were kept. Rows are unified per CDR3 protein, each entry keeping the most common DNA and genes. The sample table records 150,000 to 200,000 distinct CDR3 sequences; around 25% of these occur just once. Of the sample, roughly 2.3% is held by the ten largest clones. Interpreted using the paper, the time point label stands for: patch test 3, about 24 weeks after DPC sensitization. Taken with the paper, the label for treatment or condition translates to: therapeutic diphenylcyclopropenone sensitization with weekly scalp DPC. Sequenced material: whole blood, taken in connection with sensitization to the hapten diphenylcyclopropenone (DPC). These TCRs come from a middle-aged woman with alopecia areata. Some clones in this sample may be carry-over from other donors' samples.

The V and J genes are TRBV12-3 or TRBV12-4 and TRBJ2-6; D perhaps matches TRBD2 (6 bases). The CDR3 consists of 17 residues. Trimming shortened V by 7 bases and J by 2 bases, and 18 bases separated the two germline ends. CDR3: CASTIDKGGTGANVLTF. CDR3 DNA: TGTGCCAGCACCATAGACAAAGGAGGGACTGGGGCCAACGTCCTGACTTTC.

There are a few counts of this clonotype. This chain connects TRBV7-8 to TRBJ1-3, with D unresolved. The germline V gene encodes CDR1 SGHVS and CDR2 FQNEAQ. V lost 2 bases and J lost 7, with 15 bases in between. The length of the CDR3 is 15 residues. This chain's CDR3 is CASSLSWGSQNTIYF. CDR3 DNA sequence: TGTGCCAGCAGCTTAAGCTGGGGATCCCAGAACACCATATATTTT.

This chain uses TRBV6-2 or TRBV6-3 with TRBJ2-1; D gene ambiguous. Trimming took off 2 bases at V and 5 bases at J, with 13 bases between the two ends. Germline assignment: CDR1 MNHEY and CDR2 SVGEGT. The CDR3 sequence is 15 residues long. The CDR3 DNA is TGTGCCAGCAGTTACCCTAGTCTGGGCCACAATGAGCAGTTCTTC. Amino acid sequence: CASSYPSLGHNEQFF.

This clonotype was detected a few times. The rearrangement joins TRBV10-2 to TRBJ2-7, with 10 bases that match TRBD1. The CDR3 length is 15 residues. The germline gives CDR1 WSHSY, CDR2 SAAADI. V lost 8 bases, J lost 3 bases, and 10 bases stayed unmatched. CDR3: CASLPRDRGGYEQYF. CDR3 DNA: TGCGCCAGCTTACCCCGGGACAGGGGAGGCTACGAGCAGTACTTC.

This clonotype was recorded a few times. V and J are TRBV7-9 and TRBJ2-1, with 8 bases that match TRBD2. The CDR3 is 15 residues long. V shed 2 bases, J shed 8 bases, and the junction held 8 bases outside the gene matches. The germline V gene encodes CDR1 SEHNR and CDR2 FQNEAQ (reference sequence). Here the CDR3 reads CASSLSLAGEDEQFF. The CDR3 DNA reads TGTGCCAGCAGCTTAAGCCTAGCGGGTGAAGATGAGCAGTTCTTC. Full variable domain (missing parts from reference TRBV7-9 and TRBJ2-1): DTGVSQNPRHKITKRGQNVTFRCDPISEHNRLYWYRQTLGQGPEFLTYFQNEAQLEKSRLLSDRFSAERPKGSFSTLEIQRTEQGDSAMYLCASSLSLAGEDEQFFGPGTRLTVL.

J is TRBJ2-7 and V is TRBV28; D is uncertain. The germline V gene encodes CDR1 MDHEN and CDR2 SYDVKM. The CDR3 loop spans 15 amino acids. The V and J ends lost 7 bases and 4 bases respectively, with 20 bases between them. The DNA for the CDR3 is TGTGCCAGCAAGGCGCCTTTGGGCCTCCAGTACGAGCAGTACTTC. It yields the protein CASKAPLGLQYEQYF.

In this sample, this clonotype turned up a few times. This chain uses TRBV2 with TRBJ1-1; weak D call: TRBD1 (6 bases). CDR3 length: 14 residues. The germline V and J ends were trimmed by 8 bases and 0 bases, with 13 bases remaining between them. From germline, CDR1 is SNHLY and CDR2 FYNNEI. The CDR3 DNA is TGTGCCAGCCTTTCAGGGGCCCTGAACACTGAAGCTTTCTTT. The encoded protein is CASLSGALNTEAFF.

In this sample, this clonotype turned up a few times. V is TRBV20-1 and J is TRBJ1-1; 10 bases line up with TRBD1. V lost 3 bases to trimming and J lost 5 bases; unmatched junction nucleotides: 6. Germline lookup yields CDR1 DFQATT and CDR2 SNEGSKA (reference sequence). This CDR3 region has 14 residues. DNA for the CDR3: TGCAGTGCTAGTTACACGGGACAGGGGACTGAAGCTTTCTTT. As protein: CSASYTGQGTEAFF.

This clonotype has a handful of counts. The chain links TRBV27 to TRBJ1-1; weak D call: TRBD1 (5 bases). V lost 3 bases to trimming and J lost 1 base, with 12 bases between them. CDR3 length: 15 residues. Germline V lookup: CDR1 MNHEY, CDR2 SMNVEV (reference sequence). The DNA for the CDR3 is TGTGCCAGCAGTTTCGCGGGGCCGGGGAACACTGAAGCTTTCTTT. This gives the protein CASSFAGPGNTEAFF.

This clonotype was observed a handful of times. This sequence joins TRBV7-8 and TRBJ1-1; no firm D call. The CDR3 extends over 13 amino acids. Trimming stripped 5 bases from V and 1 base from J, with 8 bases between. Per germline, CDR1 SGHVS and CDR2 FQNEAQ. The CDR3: CASSARQNTEAFF. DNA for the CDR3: TGTGCCAGCAGCGCCAGACAGAACACTGAAGCTTTCTTT.

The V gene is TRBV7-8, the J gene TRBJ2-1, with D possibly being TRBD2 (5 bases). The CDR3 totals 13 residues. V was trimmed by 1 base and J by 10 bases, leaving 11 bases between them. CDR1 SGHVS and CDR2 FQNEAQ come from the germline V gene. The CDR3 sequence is CASSLGTVQEQFF. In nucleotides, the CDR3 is TGTGCCAGCAGCTTAGGGACTGTGCAGGAGCAGTTCTTC.

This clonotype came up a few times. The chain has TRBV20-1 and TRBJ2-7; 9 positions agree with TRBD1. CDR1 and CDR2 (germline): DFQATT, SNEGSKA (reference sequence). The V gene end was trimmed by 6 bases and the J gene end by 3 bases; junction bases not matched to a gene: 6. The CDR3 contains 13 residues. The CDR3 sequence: CSAPGTGIYEQYF. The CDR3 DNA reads TGCAGTGCCCCAGGGACAGGGATCTACGAGCAGTACTTC.

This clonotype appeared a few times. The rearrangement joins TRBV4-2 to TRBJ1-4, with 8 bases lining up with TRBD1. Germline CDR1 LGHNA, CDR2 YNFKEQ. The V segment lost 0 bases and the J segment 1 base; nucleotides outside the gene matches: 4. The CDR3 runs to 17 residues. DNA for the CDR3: TGTGCCAGCAGCCAAGATGACAGGGGAGTAACTAATGAAAAACTGTTTTTT. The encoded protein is CASSQDDRGVTNEKLFF.

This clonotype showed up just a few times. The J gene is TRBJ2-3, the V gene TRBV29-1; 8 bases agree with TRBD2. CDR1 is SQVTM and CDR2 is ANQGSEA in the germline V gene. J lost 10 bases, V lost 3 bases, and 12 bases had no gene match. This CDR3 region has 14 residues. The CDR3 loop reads CSVDPAGAPPSQYF. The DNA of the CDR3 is TGCAGCGTTGATCCAGCGGGAGCCCCCCCCTCGCAGTATTTT.

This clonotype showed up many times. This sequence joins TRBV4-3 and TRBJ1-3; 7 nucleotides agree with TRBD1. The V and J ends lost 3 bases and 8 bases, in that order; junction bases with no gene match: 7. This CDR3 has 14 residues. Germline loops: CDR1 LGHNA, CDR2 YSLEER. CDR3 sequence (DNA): TGCGCCAGCAGCCAGTACAGGGGTAGTCACACCATATATTTT. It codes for CASSQYRGSHTIYF.

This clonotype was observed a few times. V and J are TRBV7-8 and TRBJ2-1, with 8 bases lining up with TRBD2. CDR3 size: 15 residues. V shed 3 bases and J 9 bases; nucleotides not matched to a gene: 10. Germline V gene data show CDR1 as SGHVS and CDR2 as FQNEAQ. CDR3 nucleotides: TGTGCCAGCAGCTTGCCGGGACTAGTGACAAGTGAGCAGTTCTTC. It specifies CASSLPGLVTSEQFF.

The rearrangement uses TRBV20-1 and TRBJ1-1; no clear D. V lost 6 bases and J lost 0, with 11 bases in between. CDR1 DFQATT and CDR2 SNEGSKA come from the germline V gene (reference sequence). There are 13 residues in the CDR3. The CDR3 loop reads CSAPNGVNTEAFF. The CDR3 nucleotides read TGCAGTGCCCCGAACGGGGTGAACACTGAAGCTTTCTTT.

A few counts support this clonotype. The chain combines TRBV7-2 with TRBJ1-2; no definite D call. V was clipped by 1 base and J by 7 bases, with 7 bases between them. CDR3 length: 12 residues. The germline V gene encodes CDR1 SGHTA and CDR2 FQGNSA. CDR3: CASSLEVGGYTF. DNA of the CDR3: TGTGCCAGCAGCTTAGAAGTGGGTGGCTACACCTTC.

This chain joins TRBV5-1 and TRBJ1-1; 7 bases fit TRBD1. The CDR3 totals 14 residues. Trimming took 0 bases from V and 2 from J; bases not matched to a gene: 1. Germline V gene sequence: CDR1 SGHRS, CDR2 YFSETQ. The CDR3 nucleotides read TGCGCCAGCAGCTTGGGGGACAGTAACACTGAAGCTTTCTTT. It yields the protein CASSLGDSNTEAFF. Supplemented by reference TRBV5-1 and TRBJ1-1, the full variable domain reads KAGVTQTPRYLIKTRGQQVTLSCSPISGHRSVSWYQQTPGQGLQFLFEYFSETQRNKGNFPGRFSGRQFSNSRSEMNVSTLELGDSALYLCASSLGDSNTEAFFGQGTRLTVV.